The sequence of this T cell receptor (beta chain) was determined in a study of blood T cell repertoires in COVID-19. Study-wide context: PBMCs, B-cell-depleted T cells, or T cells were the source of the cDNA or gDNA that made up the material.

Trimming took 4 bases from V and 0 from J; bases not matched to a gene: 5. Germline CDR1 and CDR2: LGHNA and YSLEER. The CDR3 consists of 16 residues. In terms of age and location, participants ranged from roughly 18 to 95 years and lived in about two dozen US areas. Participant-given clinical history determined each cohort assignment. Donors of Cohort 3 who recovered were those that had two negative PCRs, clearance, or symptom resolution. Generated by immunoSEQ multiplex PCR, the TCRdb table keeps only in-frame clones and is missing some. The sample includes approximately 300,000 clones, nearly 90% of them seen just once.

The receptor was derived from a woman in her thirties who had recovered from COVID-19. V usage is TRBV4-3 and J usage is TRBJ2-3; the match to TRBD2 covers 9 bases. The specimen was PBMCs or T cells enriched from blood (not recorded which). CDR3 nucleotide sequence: TGCGCCAGCAGCCGGGATAGCGGGGGAAGCACAGATACGCAGTATTTT. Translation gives CASSRDSGGSTDTQYF.